This TCR beta chain was captured by sequencing in a study of regulatory T cells in long-lasting Graves disease. Time point of the sample: persistent/refractory GD, antithyroid drugs over 5 years with positive TRAb. PBMC-derived RNA was used for the TCR library. EDTA tubes received approximately 10 milliliters of collected peripheral blood. For TCR beta, libraries came from iRepertoire HTBI primers and Arm-PCR of CDR3 regions. MiXCR, applied by TCRdb to the multiplex PCR reads, yields one record per CDR3 protein. The data show over 650,000 distinct CDR3 sequences, with 30% seen just once and 40% to 50% held by the top ten. To note about this clonotype: Its antigen is still unknown.

Study-level findings and limits: TRBV28 was favored in persistent disease, as were TRBJ1-2 and TRBJ2-5.

Trimming took off 5 bases at V and 7 bases at J, with 16 bases between the two ends. The CDR3 covers 14 residues. Germline assignment: CDR1 SGHKS and CDR2 YYEKEE (reference sequence). The chain has TRBV5-5 and TRBJ1-5; D may be TRBD1 (5 bases). Here the sequenced sample was peripheral blood mononuclear cells (PBMCs), taken when the disease was refractory, from a patient treated with antithyroid drugs. This clonotype originated in a female donor with Graves disease. In nucleotides, the CDR3 is TGTGCCAGCAGTTTTTTCCCCCAGGGCCAGCCCCAGCATTTT. Translating it yields CASSFFPQGQPQHF.